This T cell receptor beta chain was profiled in a study of response to subunit inactivated influenza vaccine. Findings and caveats of the study: After each seasonal influenza vaccination, few new T cells are recruited, the authors suggested.

TCRdb re-derived calls from the RT-PCR reads in MiXCR, one entry per CDR3 protein. The data show 450,000 to 550,000 distinct CDR3 sequences, with around 25% seen just once and less than 2.5% held by the top ten. Regarding this clonotype: Its antigen is still unknown.

Germline CDR1 is KGHDR and CDR2 is SFDVKD. Trimming cost V 7 bases and J 6 bases; bases outside gene matches: 7. The CDR3 spans 14 residues. The chain employs TRBV24-1 and TRBJ2-3, with 9 positions matching TRBD1. Sequenced here: CD4+ T cells sorted from PBMCs, sampled around 5 days after vaccination. The source is a man between 45 and 60 years old who received an inactivated influenza vaccine. The CDR3 DNA reads as TGTGCCACCAGGGACAGGGGCTCCGAGGATACGCAGTATTTT. Translation gives CATRDRGSEDTQYF.